The 21 T cell receptor beta chains given below trace back to one sample, sequenced in a study of Graves' ophthalmopathy and Graves' hyperthyroidism. RNA transcripts served as template for amplifying TCR beta CDR3 sequences. HTBI primers primed a first-round RT-PCR, and a second-round multiplex PCR followed. TCRdb re-called the multiplex PCR reads through MiXCR, storing one row per CDR3 protein. The data contain roughly 380,000 distinct CDR3 sequences, approximately 15% of them singletons. The sequenced material came from peripheral blood. Source of these receptors: a woman younger than 30 with stable Graves' hyperthyroidism.

The CDR3 sequence: CASSRGWPEAFF. DNA for the CDR3: TGTGCCAGCAGCCGAGGGTGGCCTGAAGCTTTCTTT. The chain joins TRBV14 to TRBJ1-1; no clear D gene. Germline V gene sequence: CDR1 SGHDN, CDR2 FVKESK. The CDR3 has 12 amino acids. The V gene lost 4 bases and the J gene lost 6 bases, with 9 bases spanning the gap.

This clonotype was picked up many times. For the CDR3, the DNA is TGTGCCAGCAGCACAGGGGGCGGACAGGGAACCTATGGCTACACCTTC. Translated: CASSTGGGQGTYGYTF. The V gene is TRBV7-2, the J gene TRBJ1-2, with TRBD1 matching over 9 bases. CDR1 SGHTA and CDR2 FQGNSA come from the germline V gene. This CDR3 is built from 16 residues. J was trimmed by 4 bases and V by 5 bases; bases with no gene match: 11.

The CDR3 loop reads CASSSTGLGPYEQYF. The CDR3 DNA sequence: TGTGCCAGCAGCTCGACAGGGCTTGGACCCTACGAGCAGTACTTC. The chain is built from TRBV7-3 and TRBJ2-7, with 7 bases identical to TRBD1. V lost 4 bases, J lost 2 bases, and 8 bases stayed unmatched. The CDR3 covers 15 residues. Looked up from germline, CDR1 is SGHTA and CDR2 is FQGTGA.

This clonotype was observed a handful of times. The J gene is TRBJ2-3, the V gene TRBV29-1; tentatively, D is TRBD1 or TRBD2 (5 bases each). V lost 5 bases to trimming and J lost 3 bases, with 12 bases between them. The CDR3 consists of 13 residues. From germline, CDR1 is SQVTM and CDR2 ANQGSEA. CDR3 protein: CSVRGTITDTQYF. CDR3 nucleotide sequence: TGCAGCGTTCGAGGGACCATAACAGATACGCAGTATTTT.

This chain links TRBV11-2 with TRBJ2-7; a weak D match, TRBD1 (5 bases). V lost 0 bases and J lost 3, with 12 bases in between. Germline V gives CDR1 SGHAT, CDR2 FQNNGV. The CDR3 is 15 residues long. Written as DNA, the CDR3 is TGTGCCAGCAGCTTAGAGGCTATGACAGTCTACGAGCAGTACTTC. Protein product: CASSLEAMTVYEQYF.

The table lists this clonotype with many counts. The gene calls are TRBV6-1 and TRBJ1-6, with D unresolved. This CDR3 is 16 amino acids long. CDR1 MNHNS and CDR2 SASEGT come from the germline V gene. Trimming took 6 bases from V and 8 from J, leaving 20 bases between them. The chain's CDR3 is CASSPRVARLDSPLHF. CDR3 nucleotide sequence: TGTGCCAGCAGCCCGAGGGTGGCCCGACTTGATTCACCCCTCCACTTT.

The table lists this clonotype with a few counts. The chain recombines TRBV3-1 with TRBJ1-1; the D gene is possibly TRBD1 (5 bases). CDR3 size: 11 residues. CDR1 and CDR2 (germline): LGHDT, YNNKEL (reference sequence). This CDR3 is CATGRNTEAFF. As DNA, the CDR3 is TGTGCTACGGGACGGAACACTGAAGCTTTCTTT. Full variable domain (missing parts from reference TRBV3-1 and TRBJ1-1): DTAVSQTPKYLVTQMGNDKSIKCEQNLGHDTMYWYKQDSKKFLKIMFSYNNKELIINETVPNRFSPKSPDKAHLNLHINSLELGDSAVYFCATGRNTEAFFGQGTRLTVV.

The rearrangement uses TRBV20-1 and TRBJ1-3; D remains unclear. Germline values: CDR1 DFQATT, CDR2 SNEGSKA (reference sequence). The CDR3 is made up of 14 amino acids. V was trimmed by 1 base and J by 5 bases, leaving 12 bases between them. CDR3 sequence: CSARGPGERNTIYF. As DNA, the CDR3 is TGCAGTGCTAGAGGTCCGGGAGAAAGAAACACCATATATTTT.

This clonotype was seen many times. The V and J genes are TRBV12-5 and TRBJ2-7, with D unclear. The germline CDR1 and CDR2 sequences are LGHNT and FRNRAP. The CDR3 consists of 14 residues. V was clipped by 1 base and J by 3 bases, with 10 bases between them. CDR3 sequence (DNA): TGTGCTAGTGGTTTGGACTCCCTTAACTACGAGCAGTACTTC. Translated, it gives CASGLDSLNYEQYF. The full variable domain, its missing parts supplied by reference TRBV12-5 and TRBJ2-7, is DARVTQTPRHKVTEMGQEVTMRCQPILGHNTVFWYRQTMMQGLELLAYFRNRAPLDDSGMPKDRFSAEMPDATLATLKIQPSEPRDSAVYFCASGLDSLNYEQYFGPGTRLTVT.

This clonotype was seen ten or more times. The V gene is TRBV12-3 or TRBV12-4, the J gene TRBJ2-7, with no clear D. This CDR3 contains 14 residues. V gave up 6 bases and J gave up 3 bases, with 15 bases separating them. The CDR3: CASSSWRTNYEQYF. DNA of the CDR3: TGTGCCAGCAGCTCGTGGCGGACGAACTACGAGCAGTACTTC.

This clonotype occurred many times. This chain uses TRBV2 with TRBJ2-7, with 7 bases fitting TRBD2. V dropped 9 bases and J dropped 3; count of bases not matched to a gene: 5. The CDR3 runs 12 residues. Germline values: CDR1 SNHLY, CDR2 FYNNEI. CDR3 loop: CASAGDLYEQYF. The CDR3 region has the DNA TGTGCCAGTGCGGGGGACCTCTACGAGCAGTACTTC.

This clonotype was seen repeatedly, ten times or more. This sequence joins TRBV4-1 and TRBJ2-7, with D perhaps TRBD2 (6 bases). The CDR3 extends over 15 amino acids. V was clipped by 1 base and J by 2 bases, with 12 bases between them. Germline CDR1 and CDR2: MGHRA and YSYEKL. CDR3 DNA sequence: TGCGCCAGCAGCCAAGTAGGAGGGAATGCCTACGAGCAGTACTTC. Its translation: CASSQVGGNAYEQYF.

As for this clonotype: Possible read error: a much larger clone is one base away. The genes are TRBV29-1 and TRBJ2-2; maybe TRBD1 (5 bases). The CDR3 runs to 14 residues. Germline values: CDR1 SQVTM, CDR2 ANQGSEA. CDR3 protein: CRVEIQGGTGELFF. The CDR3 DNA sequence: TGCAGAGTTGAAATCCAGGGTGGCACCGGGGAGCTGTTTTTT.

This clonotype was observed at least ten times. The rearrangement links TRBV6-1 to TRBJ1-5; the D gene is possibly TRBD1 (5 bases). The germline V gene has CDR1 MNHNS and CDR2 SASEGT. V was trimmed by 5 bases and J by 7 bases, leaving 21 bases between them. This CDR3 is built from 16 residues. The CDR3 DNA is TGTGCCAGCAGTCCTTTATCCGGGACTATGGGGCAGCCCCAGCATTTT. Encoded protein: CASSPLSGTMGQPQHF.

This clonotype showed up many times. J is TRBJ2-6 and V is TRBV27; a possible D gene is TRBD2 (5 bases). The CDR3 sequence is 17 residues long. V lost 5 bases and J 1 base, leaving 15 bases between the germline ends. CDR1 and CDR2 (germline): MNHEY, SMNVEV (reference sequence). The CDR3 sequence: CASSPPAGRSGANVLTF. The CDR3 DNA sequence: TGTGCCAGCAGTCCGCCCGCGGGCAGGTCTGGGGCCAACGTCCTGACTTTC.

This clonotype was counted many times. This chain uses TRBV19 with TRBJ2-5; 8 bases match TRBD1. V trimming: 6 bases; J trimming: 1 base; junction bases outside the gene matches: 10. CDR1 and CDR2 (germline): LNHDA, SQIVND (reference sequence). The length of the CDR3 is 16 residues. For the CDR3, the DNA is TGTGCCAGTAGCTTACACTCAGGGGGCCCCCAAGAGACCCAGTACTTC. It is translated as CASSLHSGGPQETQYF.

This clonotype was seen repeatedly, ten times or more. The V and J genes are TRBV7-9 and TRBJ1-1; D may be TRBD1 (5 bases). The germline CDR1 and CDR2 sequences are SEHNR and FQNEAQ (reference sequence). V lost 5 bases to trimming and J lost 12 bases, with 7 bases between them. The CDR3 runs to 9 residues. The CDR3 bases are TGTGCCAGCAGCGAGGGGACTTTCTTT. Amino acid sequence: CASSEGTFF.

Only a few counts were recorded for this clonotype. A read error is possible here, since a much larger clone lies one base away. V usage is TRBV11-3 and J usage is TRBJ2-7; D perhaps matches TRBD1 (5 bases). The CDR3 totals 15 residues. CDR1 is SGHNT and CDR2 is YENEEA in the germline V gene. Trimming pared 1 base from V and 5 bases from J, leaving 15 bases between. DNA of the CDR3: TGTGCCAGCAGCTTAGTAACAGGTCCGGACGACGAGCAGTACTTC. This gives the protein CASSLVTGPDDEQYF.

This clonotype was recorded at least ten times. The chain is built from TRBV6-1 and TRBJ1-5; 7 nucleotides match TRBD1. V was pared by 7 bases and J by 2 bases, with 5 bases of the junction left unmatched. CDR3 size: 14 residues. Germline V gene lookup returns CDR1 MNHNS and CDR2 SASEGT. In DNA form, the CDR3 reads TGTGCCAGCAAAACAGGGGCGGGCAATCAGCCCCAGCATTTT. This codes for CASKTGAGNQPQHF.

A remark on this clonotype: Compared with germline, one end of the junction differs, possibly owing to a read error. The chain couples TRBV2 to TRBJ1-2; D call uncertain. CDR3 length equals 10 residues. In germline, CDR1 is SNHLY, CDR2 FYNNEI. The CDR3 loop is CASSEATIYF. The CDR3, as DNA: TGTGCCAGCAGTGAAGCGACCATCTACTTC.

In its sample, this clonotype was seen a few times. The rearrangement uses TRBV7-9 and TRBJ2-7; 9 positions agree with TRBD2. V was pared by 6 bases and J by 5 bases, with 8 bases of the junction left unmatched. CDR1 and CDR2 from the germline V gene are SEHNR and FQNEAQ (reference sequence). This CDR3 has 14 amino acids. CDR3 DNA: TGTGCCAGCAGTCGGGCGGGGGGGGCCCACGAGCAGTACTTC. It codes for CASSRAGGAHEQYF.